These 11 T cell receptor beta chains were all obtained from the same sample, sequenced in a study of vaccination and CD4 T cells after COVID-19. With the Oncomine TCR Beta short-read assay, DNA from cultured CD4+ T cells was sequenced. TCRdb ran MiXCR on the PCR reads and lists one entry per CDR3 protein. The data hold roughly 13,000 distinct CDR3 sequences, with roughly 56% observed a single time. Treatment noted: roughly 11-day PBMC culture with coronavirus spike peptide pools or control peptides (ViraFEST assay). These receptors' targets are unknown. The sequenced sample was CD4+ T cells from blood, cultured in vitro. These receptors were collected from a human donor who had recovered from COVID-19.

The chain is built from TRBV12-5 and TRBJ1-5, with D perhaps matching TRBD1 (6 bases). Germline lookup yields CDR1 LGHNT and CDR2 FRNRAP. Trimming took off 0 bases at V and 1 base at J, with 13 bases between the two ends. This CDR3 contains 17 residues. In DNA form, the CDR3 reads TGTGCTAGTGGTTTGGTCCGGACAGTAGGGAGCAATCAGCCCCAGCATTTT. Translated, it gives CASGLVRTVGSNQPQHF. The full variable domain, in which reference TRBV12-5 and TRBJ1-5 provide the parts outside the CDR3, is DARVTQTPRHKVTEMGQEVTMRCQPILGHNTVFWYRQTMMQGLELLAYFRNRAPLDDSGMPKDRFSAEMPDATLATLKIQPSEPRDSAVYFCASGLVRTVGSNQPQHFGDGTRLSIL.

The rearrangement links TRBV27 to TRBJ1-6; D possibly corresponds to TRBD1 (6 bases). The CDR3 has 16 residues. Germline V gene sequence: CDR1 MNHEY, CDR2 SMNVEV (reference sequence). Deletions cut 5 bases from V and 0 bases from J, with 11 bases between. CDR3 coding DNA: TGTGCCAGCAGTCTCGACAGGAACTCCTATAATTCACCCCTCCACTTT. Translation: CASSLDRNSYNSPLHF.

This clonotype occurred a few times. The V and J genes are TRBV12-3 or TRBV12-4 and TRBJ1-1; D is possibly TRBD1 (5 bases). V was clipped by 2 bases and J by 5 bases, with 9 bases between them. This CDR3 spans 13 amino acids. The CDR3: CASSLTGRTEAFF. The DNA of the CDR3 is TGTGCCAGCAGTTTAACGGGGCGGACTGAAGCTTTCTTT.

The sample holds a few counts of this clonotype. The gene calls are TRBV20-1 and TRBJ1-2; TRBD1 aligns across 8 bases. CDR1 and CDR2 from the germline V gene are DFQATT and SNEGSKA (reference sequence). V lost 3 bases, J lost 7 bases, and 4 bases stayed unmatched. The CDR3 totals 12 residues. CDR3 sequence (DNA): TGCAGTGCTAGGGACAGGGTTGGTGGCTACACCTTC. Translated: CSARDRVGGYTF.

The CDR3 here is CSASKGQGTEAFF. The CDR3 DNA reads as TGCAGTGCTAGTAAGGGCCAGGGCACTGAAGCTTTCTTT. The chain uses TRBV20-1 and TRBJ1-1; D is perhaps TRBD1 (5 bases). The CDR3 is made up of 13 amino acids. Germline loops: CDR1 DFQATT, CDR2 SNEGSKA (reference sequence). The V end lost 3 bases, the J end lost 4 bases, and 12 bases lay between the germline ends.

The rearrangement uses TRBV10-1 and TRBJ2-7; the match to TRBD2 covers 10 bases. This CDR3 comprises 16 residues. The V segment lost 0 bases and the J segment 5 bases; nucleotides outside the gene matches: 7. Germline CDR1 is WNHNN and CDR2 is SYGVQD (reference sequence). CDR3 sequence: CASSESPSGSPDEQYF. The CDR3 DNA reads TGCGCCAGCAGTGAGTCCCCTAGCGGGAGTCCTGACGAGCAGTACTTC.

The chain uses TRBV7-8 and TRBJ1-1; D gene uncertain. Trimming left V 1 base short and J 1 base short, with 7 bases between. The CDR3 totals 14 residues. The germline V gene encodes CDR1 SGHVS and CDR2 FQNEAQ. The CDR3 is CASSLVGGNTEAFF. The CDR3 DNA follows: TGTGCCAGCAGCTTAGTGGGTGGGAACACTGAAGCTTTCTTT.

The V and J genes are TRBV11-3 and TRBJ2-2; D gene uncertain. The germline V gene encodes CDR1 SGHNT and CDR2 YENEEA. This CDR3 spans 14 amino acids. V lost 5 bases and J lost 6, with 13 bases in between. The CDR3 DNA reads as TGTGCCAGCAGCAGGGTAATAAGGGCCGGGGAGCTGTTTTTT. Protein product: CASSRVIRAGELFF.

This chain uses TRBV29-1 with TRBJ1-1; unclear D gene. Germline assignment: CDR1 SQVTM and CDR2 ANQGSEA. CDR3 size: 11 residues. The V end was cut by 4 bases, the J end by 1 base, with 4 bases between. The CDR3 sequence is CSVGTNTEAFF. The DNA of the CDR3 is TGCAGCGTTGGGACGAACACTGAAGCTTTCTTT. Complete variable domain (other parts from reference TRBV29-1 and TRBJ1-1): SAVISQKPSRDICQRGTSLTIQCQVDSQVTMMFWYRQQPGQSLTLIATANQGSEATYESGFVIDKFPISRPNLTFSTLTVSNMSPEDSSIYLCSVGTNTEAFFGQGTRLTVV.

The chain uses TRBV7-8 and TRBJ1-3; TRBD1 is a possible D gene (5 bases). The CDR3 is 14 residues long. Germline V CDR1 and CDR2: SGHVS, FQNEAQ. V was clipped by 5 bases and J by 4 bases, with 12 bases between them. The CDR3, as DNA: TGTGCCAGCAGCGGAGGGACGGCGGGAAACACCATATATTTT. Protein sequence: CASSGGTAGNTIYF.

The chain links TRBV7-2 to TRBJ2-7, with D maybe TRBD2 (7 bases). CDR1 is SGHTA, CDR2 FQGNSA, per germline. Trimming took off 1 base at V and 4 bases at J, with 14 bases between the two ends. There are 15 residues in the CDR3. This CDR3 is CASSLVGGAEYEQYF. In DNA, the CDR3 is TGTGCCAGCAGCTTAGTGGGGGGGGCGGAATACGAGCAGTACTTC. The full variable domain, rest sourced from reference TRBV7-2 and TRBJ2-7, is GAGVSQSPSNKVTEKGKDVELRCDPISGHTALYWYRQSLGQGLEFLIYFQGNSAPDKSGLPSDRFSAERTGGSVSTLTIQRTQQEDSAVYLCASSLVGGAEYEQYFGPGTRLTVT.